Presented here are 31 T cell receptor beta chains from one specimen sequenced in a study of tumor-infiltrating lymphocytes in primary liver carcinoma. TCR beta cDNA was reverse-transcribed from around 0.55 ug of total RNA. The reaction used a constant-region primer and ProtoScript II reverse transcriptase. Nested multiplex PCR, run for three rounds with slightly modified ARM-PCR, yielded TCR beta libraries. In the first two PCR rounds, TRBV1-TRBV30 forward primers were paired with a C-beta reverse primer, and each round lasted around 10 cycles. Each CDR3 protein is one row after TCRdb ran MiXCR on the multiplex PCR reads. In the table there are fewer than 150,000 distinct CDR3 sequences, around 60% of which are singletons. Starting material for RNA and DNA co-extraction consisted of about 20-33 mg of unsorted bulk tissue. Sequenced sample: liver tumor tissue from sampling region 1. Documented subset: tumor region T1, superior pole. The receptors derive from a woman aged 60-70 years with primary liver carcinoma and hepatitis B virus infection.

Notes on this clonotype: Sequence at one end of the junction differs from germline and may be a read error. The chain recombines TRBV5-5 with TRBJ1-6; D is possibly TRBD1 (6 bases). Germline V gene data show CDR1 as SGHKS and CDR2 as YYEKEE (reference sequence). The CDR3 consists of 15 residues. The DNA of the CDR3 is TGTGCCGGCAGCTTGATCAGGGGCCTTAATTCACCCCTCCATTTT. Its protein is CAGSLIRGLNSPLHF.

This clonotype has at least ten counts. This chain links TRBV7-9 with TRBJ2-1; D gene uncertain. Trimming cost V 3 bases and J 2 bases, with 5 bases left between them. This CDR3 is 13 amino acids long. Germline V lookup: CDR1 SEHNR, CDR2 FQNEAQ (reference sequence). The CDR3 sequence is CASSLMAYNEQFF. The CDR3 nucleotides are TGTGCCAGCAGCTTGATGGCCTACAATGAGCAGTTCTTC.

The chain links TRBV20-1 to TRBJ2-5; 10 positions match TRBD2. Per the germline V gene, CDR1 is DFQATT and CDR2 is SNEGSKA (reference sequence). V was clipped by 0 bases and J by 5 bases; unmatched bases: 12. The CDR3 is 17 amino acids. The chain's CDR3 is CSARESASGSIIETQYF. The CDR3 DNA is TGCAGTGCTAGAGAATCTGCTAGCGGGAGTATTATTGAGACCCAGTACTTC.

As regards this clonotype: A much bigger clone sits one base away, suggesting this may be a read error. This rearrangement joins TRBV5-4 to TRBJ2-3, with a possible D match to TRBD2 (6 bases). There are 15 residues in the CDR3. Germline V CDR1 and CDR2: SGHNT, YYREEE (reference sequence). Here the CDR3 DNA reads TGTGCCAGCGGCTTAGGACCCGCGGGGACAGATACGCAGTATTTT. Protein: CASGLGPAGTDTQYF.

Of note for this clonotype: This may be a read error, as it is one base from a much larger clone. The rearrangement links TRBV29-1 to TRBJ2-5, with D perhaps TRBD1 (5 bases). V lost 7 bases and J 2 bases, leaving 14 bases between the germline ends. Looked up from germline, CDR1 is SQVTM and CDR2 is ANQGSEA. The CDR3 has 13 residues. The CDR3 here is CSAVPGSQETQYF. CDR3 nucleotide sequence: TGCAGCGCTGTTCCAGGGTCTCAAGAGACCCAGTACTTC. Filled out from reference TRBV29-1 and TRBJ2-5, the complete variable domain reads SAVISQKPSRDICQRGTSLTIQCQVDSQVTMMFWYRQQPGQSLTLIATANQGSEATYESGFVIDKFPISRPNLTFSTLTVSNMSPEDSSIYLCSAVPGSQETQYFGPGTRLLVL.

This clonotype has at least ten counts. The V gene is TRBV6-6, the J gene TRBJ1-2; tentatively, D is TRBD1 (6 bases). The ends were cut back, 2 bases at V and 8 bases at J, with 12 bases in the middle. The CDR3 is made up of 13 amino acids. Looked up from germline, CDR1 is MNHNY and CDR2 is SVGAGI (reference sequence). The DNA for the CDR3 is TGTGCCAGCAGTTACCCGGACAGTTCCGGCTACACCTTC. Translation: CASSYPDSSGYTF.

Note on this clonotype: A read error may explain this, as a much larger clone is one base away. The rearrangement uses TRBV29-1 and TRBJ2-3; perhaps TRBD2 as D (6 bases). Per germline, CDR1 SQVTM and CDR2 ANQGSEA. The germline V and J ends were trimmed by 6 bases and 7 bases, with 20 bases remaining between them. This CDR3 is built from 14 residues. The CDR3 DNA sequence: TGCAGCGTGACGGGACTCTCCCCAGCGAATACGCAGTATTTT. It codes for CSVTGLSPANTQYF.

This clonotype has at least ten counts. This chain connects TRBV14 to TRBJ2-7; no definite D call. The CDR3 runs 14 residues. Germline lookup yields CDR1 SGHDN and CDR2 FVKESK. V shed 4 bases and J shed 0 bases, with 10 bases lying between them. The CDR3 DNA sequence: TGTGCCAGCAGCCGGATGGGTAGCTCCTACGAGCAGTACTTC. Encoded protein: CASSRMGSSYEQYF.

On this clonotype itself: The junction differs from germline at one of its ends, possibly a read error. The chain uses TRBV4-2 and TRBJ2-5; 11 bases agree with TRBD2. Germline CDR1 reads LGHNA; CDR2 reads YNFKEQ. The CDR3 consists of 18 residues. This CDR3 reads CASNQPIPGLAAEEIQYF. The CDR3 DNA is TGTGCCAGCAACCAACCCATACCGGGACTAGCGGCCGAGGAGATCCAGTACTTC.

Worth noting for this clonotype: This may be a read error: a much more frequent sequence differs by one nucleotide. The rearrangement uses TRBV4-1 and TRBJ2-7, with D maybe TRBD2 (6 bases). CDR3 size: 19 residues. From germline, CDR1 is MGHRA and CDR2 YSYEKL. The CDR3 coding sequence is TGCACCAGCAGCCAAGATGGGTCCGGTGAAGGAGGGTTTCGCTACGAGCAGTACTTC. Its translation: CTSSQDGSGEGGFRYEQYF.

This clonotype is labeled medium-sized. V usage is TRBV29-1 and J usage is TRBJ2-7, with D perhaps TRBD1 (5 bases). The CDR3 is made up of 14 amino acids. The V end was cut by 6 bases, the J end by 5 bases, with 20 bases between. Germline lookup yields CDR1 SQVTM and CDR2 ANQGSEA. The CDR3 region has the DNA TGCAGCGTGACAGAAGAAACCACCTACGACGAGCAGTACTTC. Translating gives CSVTEETTYDEQYF.

This chain joins TRBV11-2 and TRBJ2-7; 15 bases align to TRBD2. Germline V gives CDR1 SGHAT, CDR2 FQNNGV. This CDR3 is 17 amino acids long. The CDR3 sequence is CANSQGLAGGRAYEQYV. The CDR3 DNA sequence: TGTGCCAACAGCCAAGGACTAGCGGGAGGGCGAGCCTACGAGCAGTACGTC.

Concerning this clonotype: A much larger clone lies a single base off, so this may be a read error. This chain uses TRBV12-3 or TRBV12-4 with TRBJ2-7, with a weak D call TRBD1 (6 bases). This CDR3 has 11 amino acids. In DNA form, the CDR3 reads TGTGTCAGCAGTTTAGGGGGCGAGCAGTACTTC. This gives the protein CVSSLGGEQYF.

A note on this clonotype: The junction departs from germline at one end; a sequencing error may be responsible. V is TRBV12-3 or TRBV12-4 and J is TRBJ1-5; maybe TRBD1 (5 bases). This CDR3 is built from 12 residues. Here the CDR3 reads CTSSQGYQPQHF. CDR3 bases: TGCACCAGCAGTCAGGGTTATCAGCCCCAGCATTTT.

This clonotype was seen a few times. The J gene is TRBJ2-5, the V gene TRBV5-1, with D possibly TRBD1 on 7 matching bases. This CDR3 contains 15 residues. Trimming took off 3 bases at V and 5 bases at J, with 17 bases between the two ends. The germline gives CDR1 SGHRS, CDR2 YFSETQ. CDR3 sequence reads: CASSSSGGRGETQYF. CDR3 DNA sequence: TGCGCCAGCAGCTCGTCAGGGGGGCGCGGGGAGACCCAGTACTTC.

A note on this clonotype: It may be a read error: a sequence one base away is much more abundant. The chain recombines TRBV6-4 with TRBJ2-2; tentatively, D is TRBD1 or TRBD2 (5 bases each). This CDR3 comprises 13 residues. CDR1 is MRHNA, CDR2 SNTAGT, per germline. CDR3 in DNA: TGTGCCAGCAGTGACTCGGACACCGGGGAGCTGTTGTTT. Translated: CASSDSDTGELLF.

The chain carries TRBV5-1 and TRBJ1-5; tentative D call: TRBD1 (5 bases). The CDR3 totals 15 residues. Germline V gene data show CDR1 as SGHRS and CDR2 as YFSETQ. Deletions cut 4 bases from V and 0 bases from J, with 11 bases between. CDR3 DNA: TGCGCCAGCAGCCCCGGGGCCCTTAGCAATCAGCCCCAGCATTTT. The encoded protein is CASSPGALSNQPQHF.

Details on this clonotype: A much more abundant neighbour one base away suggests this may be a read error. The J gene is TRBJ1-1, the V gene TRBV28, with a possible D match to TRBD1 (6 bases). This CDR3 region has 13 residues. CDR1 MDHEN and CDR2 SYDVKM come from the germline V gene. The CDR3 sequence: CASGGHTVTEALF. CDR3 DNA: TGTGCCAGCGGGGGACATACAGTCACTGAAGCTTTATTT. Looking up the rest from reference TRBV28 and TRBJ1-1 gives the full variable domain: DVKVTQSSRYLVKRTGEKVFLECVQDMDHENMFWYRQDPGLGLRLIYFSYDVKMKEKGDIPEGYSVSREKKERFSLILESASTNQTSMYLCASGGHTVTEALFGQGTRLTVV.

Note on this clonotype: The conserved closing phenylalanine or tryptophan is absent in this CDR3, likely reflecting a read error. The DNA is left out, because the CDR3 cannot be placed on it with certainty; the CDR3 is given as TCRdb lists it. The chain is built from TRBV6-2 or TRBV6-3 and TRBJ2-7. Per germline, CDR1 MNHEY and CDR2 SVGEGT. A total of 11 residues make up the CDR3, ends included. This chain's CDR3 is CASSYPYEQYS.

This clonotype came up many times. The V call is TRBV6-5, the J call TRBJ1-1; D call uncertain. CDR3 length: 14 amino acids. Trimming stripped 2 bases from V and 5 bases from J, with 12 bases between. Per the germline V gene, CDR1 is MNHEY and CDR2 is SVGAGI. The CDR3: CASSYDRGRTEAFF. The CDR3 DNA sequence: TGTGCCAGCAGTTACGATCGAGGCAGGACTGAAGCTTTCTTT.

Concerning this clonotype itself: A clone one base away is much larger, so this may be a read error. The V call is TRBV29-1, the J call TRBJ2-1; D remains ambiguous. The CDR3 length is 11 residues. Between the trimmed V and J ends, which lost 4 bases and 9 bases, there was a span of 10 bases. Per the germline V gene, CDR1 is SQVTM and CDR2 is ANQGSEA. CDR3 sequence reads: CSVASSIEQFF. The DNA of the CDR3 is TGCAGCGTTGCGAGTAGTATTGAGCAGTTCTTC.

On this clonotype: Since a much larger clone is just one base distant, this may be a read error. The V call is TRBV6-5, the J call TRBJ1-1; D may be TRBD1 (5 bases). The CDR3 runs to 13 residues. CDR1 and CDR2 from the germline V gene are MNHEY and SVGAGI. In nucleotides, the CDR3 is TGTGCCAGCAGTTATGTGGGGGGGACTGAAACTTTCTTT. It codes for CASSYVGGTETFF.

Comments on this clonotype: Being one base from a much bigger clone, this may be a read error. The chain uses TRBV29-1 and TRBJ2-6; possible D gene TRBD1, 5 bases. The germline CDR1 and CDR2 sequences are SQVTM and ANQGSEA. The CDR3 runs to 14 residues. The CDR3 DNA reads TGCAGCGAACGGGCTAACTCTGGGGCCAACGTCATGACTTTC. Its protein is CSERANSGANVMTF.

This clonotype was seen only once. This may stem from a read error, because a much larger clone lies one nucleotide away. The chain joins TRBV29-1 to TRBJ2-1; D remains unclear. The germline V and J ends were trimmed by 8 bases and 3 bases, with 23 bases remaining between them. The CDR3 has 16 amino acids. In germline, CDR1 is SQVTM, CDR2 ANQGSEA. This CDR3 reads CSIVDPAEANYNEQFF. CDR3 bases: TGCAGCATCGTTGACCCGGCGGAAGCGAACTACAATGAGCAGTTCTTC.

About this clonotype: Being one base from a much bigger clone, this may be a read error. The V call is TRBV6-6, the J call TRBJ2-5; possible D gene TRBD2, 5 bases. In germline, CDR1 is MNHNY, CDR2 SVGAGI (reference sequence). The length of the CDR3 is 15 residues. The CDR3 is CASSYRGSNQGTQYF. CDR3 bases: TGTGCCAGCAGTTACCGCGGGTCCAACCAAGGGACCCAGTACTTC.

Points on this clonotype: A much larger clone is a single base away; this may be a read error. The chain combines TRBV11-2 with TRBJ2-7; D ambiguous. The V gene's germline CDR1 is SGHAT and CDR2 FQNNGV. This CDR3 has 11 residues. This CDR3 is CAGSSFYEQYF. The CDR3 DNA sequence: TGTGCCGGCAGCTCCTTCTACGAGCAGTACTTC. The variable domain in full, completed from reference TRBV11-2 and TRBJ2-7, reads EAGVAQSPRYKIIEKRQSVAFWCNPISGHATLYWYQQILGQGPKLLIQFQNNGVVDDSQLPKDRFSAERLKGVDSTLKIQPAKLEDSAVYLCAGSSFYEQYFGPGTRLTVT.

Turning to this clonotype: The junction and the germline gene differ at one end; a read error may be behind it. The chain carries TRBV4-1 and TRBJ2-2; no firm D call. In germline, CDR1 is MGHRA, CDR2 YSYEKL. The CDR3 has 17 amino acids. CDR3 bases: TGTGCCAGCAGCCAAGTAGACATGGGATTTCCGAAAGGGGAGCTGTTTTTT. Protein sequence: CASSQVDMGFPKGELFF.

Ten or more counts support this clonotype. The rearrangement links TRBV2 to TRBJ2-1; possibly TRBD1 for D (5 bases). This CDR3 contains 17 residues. Germline lookup yields CDR1 SNHLY and CDR2 FYNNEI. Trimming pared 3 bases from V and 6 bases from J, leaving 21 bases between. As DNA, the CDR3 is TGTGCCAGCAGTGATTTAAAGGGGCTTCAGCTGGTCAATGAGCAGTTCTTC. Amino acid sequence: CASSDLKGLQLVNEQFF.

CDR3 amino acids: CASSTRLAVGQGDEQFF. The CDR3 nucleotides are TGTGCCAGCAGCACGAGACTAGCGGTAGGGCAGGGGGATGAGCAGTTCTTC. This chain uses TRBV11-2 with TRBJ2-1; 9 nucleotides line up with TRBD2. Per the germline V gene, CDR1 is SGHAT and CDR2 is FQNNGV. CDR3 length: 17 amino acids. After removal of 5 bases from V and 8 bases from J, the junction contained 16 bases not matched to a gene. Full variable domain (rest looked up from reference TRBV11-2 and TRBJ2-1): EAGVAQSPRYKIIEKRQSVAFWCNPISGHATLYWYQQILGQGPKLLIQFQNNGVVDDSQLPKDRFSAERLKGVDSTLKIQPAKLEDSAVYLCASSTRLAVGQGDEQFFGPGTRLTVL.

A remark on this clonotype: At one boundary the junction diverges from the germline segment, which might be a read error. The chain joins TRBV11-3 to TRBJ2-1; no firm D call. The germline V gene has CDR1 SGHNT and CDR2 YENEEA. This CDR3 contains 18 residues. CDR3 sequence: CASSSIFISLITYNVQFF. In nucleotides, the CDR3 is TGTGCCAGCAGCTCAATCTTCATCTCGCTAATTACCTACAATGTGCAGTTCTTC. Full variable domain (rest looked up from reference TRBV11-3 and TRBJ2-1): EAGVVQSPRYKIIEKKQPVAFWCNPISGHNTLYWYLQNLGQGPELLIRYENEEAVDDSQLPKDRFSAERLKGVDSTLKIQPAELGDSAVYLCASSSIFISLITYNVQFFGPGTRLTVL.

Note on this clonotype: This may be a read error, as it is one base from a much larger clone. The V gene is TRBV4-2, the J gene TRBJ2-6; TRBD1 or TRBD2 may be the D gene (5 bases each). Germline CDR1 and CDR2: LGHNA and YNFKEQ. The CDR3 consists of 16 residues. This chain's CDR3 is CASSQDPVSGANVLIF. The CDR3 coding sequence is TGTGCCAGCAGCCAAGATCCGGTTTCCGGGGCCAACGTCCTGATTTTC.